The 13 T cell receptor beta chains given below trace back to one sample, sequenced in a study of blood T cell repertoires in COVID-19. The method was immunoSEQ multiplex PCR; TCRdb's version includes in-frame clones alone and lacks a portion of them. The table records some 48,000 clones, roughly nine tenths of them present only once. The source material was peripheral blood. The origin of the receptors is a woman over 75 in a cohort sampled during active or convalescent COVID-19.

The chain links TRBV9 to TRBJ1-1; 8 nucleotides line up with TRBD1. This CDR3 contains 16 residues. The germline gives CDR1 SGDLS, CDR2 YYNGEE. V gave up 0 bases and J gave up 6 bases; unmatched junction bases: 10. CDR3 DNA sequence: TGTGCCAGCAGCGTAGCCGCACAGGGGGTAAGGGCTGAAGCTTTCTTT. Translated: CASSVAAQGVRAEAFF.

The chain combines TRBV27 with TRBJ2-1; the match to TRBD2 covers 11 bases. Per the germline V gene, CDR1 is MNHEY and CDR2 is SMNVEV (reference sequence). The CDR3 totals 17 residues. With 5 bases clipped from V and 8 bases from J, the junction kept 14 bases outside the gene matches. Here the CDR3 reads CASSHGLDSGGADEQFF. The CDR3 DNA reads TGTGCCAGCAGTCACGGACTCGATAGCGGGGGGGCCGATGAGCAGTTCTTC.

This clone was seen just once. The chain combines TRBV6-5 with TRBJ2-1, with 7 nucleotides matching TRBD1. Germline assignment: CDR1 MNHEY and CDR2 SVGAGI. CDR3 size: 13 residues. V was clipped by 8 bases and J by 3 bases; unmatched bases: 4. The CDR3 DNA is TGTGCCAGCGCCCGGGACAGCTACAATGAGCAGTTCTTC. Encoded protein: CASARDSYNEQFF.

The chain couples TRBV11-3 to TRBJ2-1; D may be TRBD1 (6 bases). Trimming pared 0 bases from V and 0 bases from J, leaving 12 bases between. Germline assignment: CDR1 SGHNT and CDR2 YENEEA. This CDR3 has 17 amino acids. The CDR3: CASSLDTGPSSYNEQFF. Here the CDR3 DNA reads TGTGCCAGCAGCTTAGACACAGGGCCTAGCTCCTACAATGAGCAGTTCTTC.

The CDR3 DNA reads TGTGCCAGCAGCTTAAGCCGGGTGAGCTCCTACAATGAGCAGTTCTTC. Translation: CASSLSRVSSYNEQFF. This chain links TRBV11-3 with TRBJ2-1; no clear D gene. Germline-derived CDR1 and CDR2 are SGHNT and YENEEA. The CDR3 contains 16 residues. Trimming removed 2 bases from V and 0 bases from J, with 11 bases in between.

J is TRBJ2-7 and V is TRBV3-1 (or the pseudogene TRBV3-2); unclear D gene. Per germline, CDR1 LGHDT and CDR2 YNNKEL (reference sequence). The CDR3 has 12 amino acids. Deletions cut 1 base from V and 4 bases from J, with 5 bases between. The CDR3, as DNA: TGTGCCAGCAGCCAAGTCCGGTACGAGCAGTACTTC. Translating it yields CASSQVRYEQYF.

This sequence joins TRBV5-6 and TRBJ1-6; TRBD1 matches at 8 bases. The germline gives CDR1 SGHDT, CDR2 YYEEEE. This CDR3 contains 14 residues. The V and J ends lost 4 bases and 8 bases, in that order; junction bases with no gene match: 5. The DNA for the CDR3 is TGTGCCAGCAGCCACAGGGGGTCTCATTCACCCCTCCACTTT. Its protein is CASSHRGSHSPLHF.

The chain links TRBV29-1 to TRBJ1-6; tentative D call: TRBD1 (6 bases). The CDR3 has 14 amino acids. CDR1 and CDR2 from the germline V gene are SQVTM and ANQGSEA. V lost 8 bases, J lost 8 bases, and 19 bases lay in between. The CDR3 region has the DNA TGCAGCCGCACGGTGGGGGCCATCGATTCACCCCTCCACTTT. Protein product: CSRTVGAIDSPLHF.

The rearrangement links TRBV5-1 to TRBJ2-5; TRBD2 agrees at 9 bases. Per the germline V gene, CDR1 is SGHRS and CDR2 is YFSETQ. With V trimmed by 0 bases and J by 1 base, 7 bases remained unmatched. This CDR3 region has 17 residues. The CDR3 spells CASSLAVAGGFQETQYF. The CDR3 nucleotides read TGCGCCAGCAGCTTGGCCGTTGCGGGAGGGTTCCAAGAGACCCAGTACTTC. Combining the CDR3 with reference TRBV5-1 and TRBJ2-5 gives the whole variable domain KAGVTQTPRYLIKTRGQQVTLSCSPISGHRSVSWYQQTPGQGLQFLFEYFSETQRNKGNFPGRFSGRQFSNSRSEMNVSTLELGDSALYLCASSLAVAGGFQETQYFGPGTRLLVL.

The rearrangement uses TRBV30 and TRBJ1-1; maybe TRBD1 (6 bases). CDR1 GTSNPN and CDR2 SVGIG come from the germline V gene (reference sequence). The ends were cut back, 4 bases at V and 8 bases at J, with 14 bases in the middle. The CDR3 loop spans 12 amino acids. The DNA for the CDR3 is TGTGCCTGGATAGGAGACAGGCAAGAAGCTTTCTTT. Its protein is CAWIGDRQEAFF.

The CDR3: CASSFGRDSPLHF. CDR3 nucleotide sequence: TGTGCCAGCAGTTTTGGGAGGGATTCACCCCTCCACTTT. The chain uses TRBV12-3 or TRBV12-4 and TRBJ1-6; D gene uncertain. The CDR3 sequence is 13 residues long. Trimming removed 3 bases at V and 8 bases at J, with 8 bases between.

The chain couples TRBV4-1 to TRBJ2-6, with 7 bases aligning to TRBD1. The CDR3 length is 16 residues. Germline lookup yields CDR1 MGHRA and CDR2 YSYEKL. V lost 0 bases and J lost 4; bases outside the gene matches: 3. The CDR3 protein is CASSQETGYGANVLTF. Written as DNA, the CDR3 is TGCGCCAGCAGCCAAGAGACAGGGTACGGGGCCAACGTCCTGACTTTC.

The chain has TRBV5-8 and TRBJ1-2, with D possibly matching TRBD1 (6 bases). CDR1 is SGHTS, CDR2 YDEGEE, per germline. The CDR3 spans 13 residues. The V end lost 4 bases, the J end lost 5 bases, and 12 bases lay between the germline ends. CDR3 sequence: CASSLGQTYGYTF. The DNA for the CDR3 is TGTGCCAGCAGCCTAGGACAGACTTATGGCTACACCTTC. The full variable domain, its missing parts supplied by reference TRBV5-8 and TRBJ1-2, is EAGVTQSPTHLIKTRGQQATLRCSPISGHTSVYWYQQALGLGLQFLLWYDEGEERNRGNFPPRFSGRQFPNYSSELNVNALELEDSALYLCASSLGQTYGYTFGSGTRLTVV.